The TCR beta chain under discussion was sequenced for a study of CD8+ T cells in alopecia areata. In regard to this clone: What it binds is not known.

Study results and limitations: Normal scalp had lower clonality than lesional scalp, with alopecia totalis/universalis lesions showing this most strongly.

Following extraction, RNA underwent reverse transcription to cDNA, which served as the sequencing template. The repertoire was sequenced with immunoSEQ multiplex PCR; TCRdb's copy has only in-frame clones and lacks some. This sample has 90,000 to 100,000 clones, with approximately 42% found just once. The sequence was obtained from a human donor with alopecia areata. The sample was CD4+ T cells sorted from blood.

The CDR3: CASGILTGATDTQYF. The CDR3, as DNA: TGTGCCTCAGGAATTCTGACAGGGGCCACAGATACGCAGTATTTT. The chain combines TRBV30 with TRBJ2-3, with TRBD1 matching over 8 bases. The CDR3 runs 15 residues. Germline V gives CDR1 GTSNPN, CDR2 SVGIG (reference sequence). The V and J ends lost 7 bases and 2 bases, in that order; junction bases with no gene match: 11.